The next 26 T cell receptor beta chains were all read from a single sample in a study of blood T cell repertoires in COVID-19. Only in-frame clones appear in the TCRdb table, and some are missing; sequencing was by immunoSEQ multiplex PCR. The repertoire holds around 200,000 clones, under 90% seen once, with approximately 7% in the top ten. The specimen was peripheral blood. Receptors originate from a human donor in a cohort sampled during active COVID-19.

Written as DNA, the CDR3 is TGTGCCAGCAGCCAGGGGACAGTTTCACCCCTCCACTTT. It specifies CASSQGTVSPLHF. V usage is TRBV7-8 and J usage is TRBJ1-6; 7 nucleotides line up with TRBD1. Per germline, CDR1 SGHVS and CDR2 FQNEAQ. J gave up 9 bases and V 5 bases, and 4 bases lay outside the gene matches. The CDR3 length is 13 residues.

This clone was counted at least ten times. The V gene is TRBV24-1, the J gene TRBJ2-2, with D unresolved. V was clipped by 5 bases and J by 9 bases, with 9 bases between them. Germline-derived CDR1 and CDR2 are KGHDR and SFDVKD. The CDR3 has 12 amino acids. DNA of the CDR3: TGTGCCACCAGTGGAGCAGGCAGGGAGCTGTTTTTT. It yields the protein CATSGAGRELFF.

The J gene is TRBJ2-7, the V gene TRBV6-5, with D perhaps TRBD1 (6 bases). This CDR3 spans 14 amino acids. The germline V gene encodes CDR1 MNHEY and CDR2 SVGAGI. The V end was cut by 4 bases, the J end by 5 bases, with 15 bases between. CDR3 sequence: CASSSGTSGDEQYF. CDR3 in DNA: TGTGCCAGCAGTTCGGGCACCTCAGGGGACGAGCAGTACTTC.

Only one count was recorded for this clone. This rearrangement joins TRBV29-1 to TRBJ1-1; D gene uncertain. This CDR3 spans 12 amino acids. Trimming pared 6 bases from V and 1 base from J, leaving 9 bases between. Germline CDR1 SQVTM, CDR2 ANQGSEA. The CDR3 sequence: CSVDGRNTEAFF. In DNA form, the CDR3 reads TGCAGCGTCGATGGTAGGAACACTGAAGCTTTCTTT.

Of note for this clone: The same CDR3 also results from other DNA sequences found in this sample. The J gene is TRBJ2-3, the V gene TRBV11-2; 10 bases align to TRBD2. Trimming took 2 bases from V and 6 from J; bases not matched to a gene: 2. Germline V lookup: CDR1 SGHAT, CDR2 FQNNGV. CDR3 length: 14 amino acids. CDR3 sequence: CASSLSGGADTQYF. The CDR3 DNA follows: TGTGCCAGCAGCTTAAGCGGGGGGGCCGATACGCAGTATTTT.

The V gene is TRBV3-1 (or the pseudogene TRBV3-2), the J gene TRBJ2-5; 9 bases fit TRBD2. Germline trimming cut 4 bases from V and 2 bases from J; bases unmatched to any gene: 11. Germline CDR1 LGHDT, CDR2 YNNKEL (reference sequence). The CDR3 loop spans 17 amino acids. CDR3 in amino acids: CASSPWGSGGTQETQYF. CDR3 sequence (DNA): TGTGCCAGCAGCCCCTGGGGGAGCGGGGGGACGCAAGAGACCCAGTACTTC.

The rearrangement joins TRBV19 to TRBJ1-5, with D unclear. This CDR3 has 12 residues. The V gene's germline CDR1 is LNHDA and CDR2 SQIVND (reference sequence). Trimming pared 5 bases from V and 6 bases from J, leaving 8 bases between. Here the CDR3 DNA reads TGTGCCAGTAGTGATGAGTCTCAGCCCCAGCATTTT. It encodes CASSDESQPQHF.

The gene calls are TRBV30 and TRBJ1-4, with D possibly TRBD1 on 5 matching bases. Germline assignment: CDR1 GTSNPN and CDR2 SVGIG (reference sequence). Trimming removed 0 bases from V and 7 bases from J, with 9 bases in between. The CDR3 runs to 13 residues. The CDR3 sequence: CAWSVRGSEKLFF. The CDR3 nucleotides are TGTGCCTGGAGTGTAAGGGGTTCTGAAAAACTGTTTTTT.

The CDR3 bases are TGCGCCAGCGGCCGGGCTTTCGGCCCCGGGGAGCTGTTTTTT. This codes for CASGRAFGPGELFF. V usage is TRBV4-1 and J usage is TRBJ2-2, with D unclear. CDR1 and CDR2 (germline): MGHRA, YSYEKL. The CDR3 spans 14 residues. Trimming removed 8 bases at V and 6 bases at J, with 16 bases between.

This chain links TRBV7-9 with TRBJ1-1; D is uncertain. The CDR3 extends over 14 amino acids. V lost 2 bases and J lost 4, with 11 bases in between. In germline, CDR1 is SEHNR, CDR2 FQNEAQ (reference sequence). This chain's CDR3 is CASSLQRQSTEAFF. The CDR3 nucleotides read TGTGCCAGCAGCTTACAGAGGCAGAGCACTGAAGCTTTCTTT.

This chain links TRBV2 with TRBJ1-5; 8 bases fit TRBD1. J lost 7 bases, V lost 1 base, and 15 bases had no gene match. The CDR3 consists of 18 residues. Germline V gene lookup returns CDR1 SNHLY and CDR2 FYNNEI. Here the CDR3 DNA reads TGTGCCAGCAGTGAAGTAATTTGGGACAGGCTTAGCCACCAGCCCCAGCATTTT. Translation: CASSEVIWDRLSHQPQHF.

This clone occurred once. The chain carries TRBV4-1 and TRBJ1-6, with D perhaps TRBD1 (6 bases). Between the trimmed V and J ends, which lost 6 bases and 7 bases, there was a span of 22 bases. Germline lookup yields CDR1 MGHRA and CDR2 YSYEKL. There are 17 residues in the CDR3. CDR3 region: CASRQGGGAGWNSPLHF. The CDR3 region has the DNA TGCGCCAGCAGGCAGGGAGGGGGGGCAGGTTGGAATTCACCCCTCCACTTT.

This chain connects TRBV3-1 (or the pseudogene TRBV3-2) to TRBJ2-1; no firm D call. Between the trimmed V and J ends, which lost 0 bases and 7 bases, there was a span of 10 bases. Germline V gene sequence: CDR1 LGHDT, CDR2 YNNKEL (reference sequence). CDR3 size: 14 residues. The CDR3 protein is CASSQDPARNEQFF. DNA of the CDR3: TGTGCCAGCAGCCAAGACCCCGCCAGGAATGAGCAGTTCTTC.

This clone has just a few counts. The rearrangement links TRBV18 to TRBJ1-1; D is uncertain. The V gene lost 6 bases and the J gene lost 1 base, with 12 bases spanning the gap. The CDR3 covers 14 residues. In germline, CDR1 is KGHSH, CDR2 LQKENI. In DNA, the CDR3 is TGTGCCAGCTCTTCTGTTCGGGAGAACACTGAAGCTTTCTTT. Protein product: CASSSVRENTEAFF. The complete variable domain, with remaining parts taken from reference TRBV18 and TRBJ1-1, reads NAGVMQNPRHLVRRRGQEARLRCSPMKGHSHVYWYRQLPEEGLKFMVYLQKENIIDESGMPKERFSAEFPKEGPSILRIQQVVRGDSAAYFCASSSVRENTEAFFGQGTRLTVV.

The V and J genes are TRBV11-2 and TRBJ1-2, with D uncertain. Trimming took 1 base from V and 0 from J, leaving 6 bases between them. CDR1 is SGHAT and CDR2 is FQNNGV in the germline V gene. This CDR3 has 14 amino acids. As DNA, the CDR3 is TGTGCCAGCAGCTTAGTCAGGACTAACTATGGCTACACCTTC. Amino acid sequence: CASSLVRTNYGYTF.

V is TRBV4-1 and J is TRBJ1-5; D might be TRBD1 (5 bases). V lost 3 bases and J lost 8, with 20 bases in between. The CDR3 runs to 16 residues. Germline V gene sequence: CDR1 MGHRA, CDR2 YSYEKL. CDR3 amino acids: CASSHYIHRSEEPQHF. The CDR3 region has the DNA TGCGCCAGCAGCCACTATATACACAGGTCTGAGGAGCCCCAGCATTTT.

This chain uses TRBV7-6 with TRBJ1-1, with 8 bases matching TRBD1. This CDR3 spans 15 amino acids. The germline V gene has CDR1 SGHVS and CDR2 FNYEAQ. V was clipped by 5 bases and J by 5 bases; unmatched bases: 10. CDR3 nucleotides: TGTGCCAGCAGCAAAAACACAGGGGGTAATACTGAAGCTTTCTTT. It encodes CASSKNTGGNTEAFF.

The gene calls are TRBV6-5 and TRBJ2-7, with TRBD2 as a possible D gene (6 bases). This CDR3 is 15 amino acids long. Deletions cut 2 bases from V and 3 bases from J, with 14 bases between. Germline V CDR1 and CDR2: MNHEY, SVGAGI. The CDR3 region has the DNA TGTGCCAGCAGTTACCCGGGCCGGGGGTTCTACGAGCAGTACTTC. Protein sequence: CASSYPGRGFYEQYF.

V is TRBV3-1 (or the pseudogene TRBV3-2) and J is TRBJ2-7, with D tentatively TRBD2 (7 bases). Germline V lookup: CDR1 LGHDT, CDR2 YNNKEL (reference sequence). This CDR3 has 15 residues. Deletions cut 3 bases from V and 3 bases from J, with 15 bases between. Written as DNA, the CDR3 is TGTGCCAGCAGCCAGGGGGGGGGCCGCATCTACGAGCAGTACTTC. This sequence encodes CASSQGGGRIYEQYF.

The genes are TRBV6-6 and TRBJ2-3; 8 positions agree with TRBD1. The germline CDR1 and CDR2 sequences are MNHNY and SVGAGI (reference sequence). V was pared by 2 bases and J by 3 bases, with 7 bases of the junction left unmatched. The CDR3 runs 16 residues. The chain's CDR3 is CASSYTGGVTTDTQYF. The CDR3 DNA is TGTGCCAGCAGTTACACAGGGGGAGTGACGACAGATACGCAGTATTTT.

V is TRBV30 and J is TRBJ1-4, with TRBD1 identical over 7 bases. The ends lost 5 bases at V and 10 bases at J; junction bases unmatched: 16. This CDR3 is 15 amino acids long. Germline-derived CDR1 and CDR2 are GTSNPN and SVGIG (reference sequence). The CDR3 region is CAWRIGAGGIVKLFF. The DNA for the CDR3 is TGTGCCTGGCGTATTGGGGCAGGGGGTATTGTAAAACTGTTTTTT.

The CDR3 loop is CASSQDRGGFNYGYTF. The CDR3 nucleotides read TGTGCCAGCAGCCAAGATCGGGGGGGCTTCAACTATGGCTACACCTTC. The chain uses TRBV3-1 (or the pseudogene TRBV3-2) and TRBJ1-2, with D perhaps matching TRBD1 (6 bases). Trimming stripped 0 bases from V and 2 bases from J, with 13 bases between. The CDR3 has 16 amino acids. Germline-derived CDR1 and CDR2 are LGHDT and YNNKEL (reference sequence).

This chain connects TRBV18 to TRBJ2-7; a weak D match, TRBD1 (5 bases). Trimming removed 3 bases at V and 4 bases at J, with 13 bases between. This CDR3 spans 14 amino acids. CDR1 KGHSH and CDR2 LQKENI come from the germline V gene. This chain's CDR3 is CASSPVQGNYEQYF. The DNA of the CDR3 is TGTGCCAGCTCACCGGTGCAGGGTAATTACGAGCAGTACTTC.

This clone was seen only once. The chain is built from TRBV27 and TRBJ2-7, with 10 bases aligning to TRBD2. This CDR3 has 17 amino acids. V shed 5 bases and J 3 bases; nucleotides not matched to a gene: 13. Germline V CDR1 and CDR2: MNHEY, SMNVEV (reference sequence). The chain's CDR3 is CASSTASGGLSDYEQYF. As DNA, the CDR3 is TGTGCCAGCAGTACTGCTAGCGGGGGCCTATCCGACTACGAGCAGTACTTC.

The chain has TRBV13 and TRBJ2-4; 9 nucleotides line up with TRBD1. CDR3 length: 21 residues. Losses at the gene ends were 1 base for V and 1 base for J; bases not matched to a gene: 17. Germline V gene lookup returns CDR1 PRHDT and CDR2 FYEKMQ (reference sequence). CDR3 nucleotides: TGTGCCAGCAGCTTAGCCCACTCATTAGACAGGGGGAACTACGCCAAAAACATTCAGTACTTC. This translates into CASSLAHSLDRGNYAKNIQYF. Supplemented by reference TRBV13 and TRBJ2-4, the full variable domain reads AAGVIQSPRHLIKEKRETATLKCYPIPRHDTVYWYQQGPGQDPQFLISFYEKMQSDKGSIPDRFSAQQFSDYHSELNMSSLELGDSALYFCASSLAHSLDRGNYAKNIQYFGAGTRLSVL.

The rearrangement joins TRBV19 to TRBJ2-2, with D maybe TRBD1 (7 bases). Trimming removed 4 bases at V and 7 bases at J, with 13 bases between. The germline gives CDR1 LNHDA, CDR2 SQIVND (reference sequence). This CDR3 has 14 residues. The CDR3 protein is CASSSRGEGGELFF. The CDR3 coding sequence is TGTGCCAGTAGTAGCAGGGGGGAAGGCGGGGAGCTGTTTTTT.